This T cell receptor beta chain was recorded in a study of shared clonotypes between healthy human individuals. About the research overall: Those who served as donors were a couple of women and three men between the ages of 18 and 49.

Broader study findings: Incompleteness in sorted-subset sequencing, despite large depth, was shown by rarefaction.

Every donor, a Caucasian adult, lived in Nashville, Tennessee. Concerning this clone: The target antigen is unknown.

Per sorted-subset replicate PCR, input was about 180 ng DNA, representing roughly 30,000 T cell genomes. TCRdb's table, derived via immunoSEQ multiplex PCR, lists solely in-frame clones and lacks some. The profile shows around 1,100,000 clones, roughly 77% of them singletons. The ends lost 5 bases at V and 8 bases at J; junction bases unmatched: 8. The CDR3 consists of 14 residues. Germline V gene lookup returns CDR1 SNHLY and CDR2 FYNNEI. Specimen: memory CD4+ T cells from PBMCs. The subset is: CD45RA-negative fraction. The chain carries TRBV2 and TRBJ2-7, with TRBD1 identical over 11 bases. The sequence came from a man aged 18 to 29 in good health. Some clones in this sample may be carry-over from other donors' samples. Here the CDR3 DNA reads TGTGCCAGCAGTCAGGGGACAGGGGGTTCAAAGCAGTACTTC. Its protein is CASSQGTGGSKQYF.